This TCR beta chain was sequenced during a study of shared clonotypes between healthy human individuals (dated by TCRdb to 2019 to 2021). Concerning the study at large: Three men and two women, aged 18 to 49 years, made up the cohort. For each donor, CD4 naive and CD4 memory were each run on three plates, CD8 naive on two plates, and CD8 memory on one plate. Blood TCR repertoires of five healthy adults were deeply sequenced to estimate repertoire size and the extent of clonotype sharing between individuals. Libraries were prepared and TCR repertoires were sequenced by different laboratories using diverse techniques, in order to increase sequencing depth and limit assay-specific biases. Leukapheresis yielded between about 0.85 and 10 billion PBMCs per donor. The paper as a whole reports these results and caveats: Sampling was restricted to blood, and TCR repertoires in tissues likely differ from the TCR repertoires found in blood. Pairwise subsampling indicated that sequencing depth was expected to affect the degree of clonotype sharing among donors. Higher generation probabilities were observed for clonotypes shared by all four sorted-subset donors than for non-shared clonotypes. Across a few donors, approximately 5% of naive CD4, approximately 3.6% of naive CD8, approximately 2.5% of memory CD4, and 0.3% to 0.45% of memory CD8 clonotypes were shared. Because the study included a small number of donors, the genetic and exposure-history diversity represented was limited. Incomplete sequencing was indicated by rarefaction of sorted-subset datasets, despite the large sequencing depth. Naive subsets generally had larger estimated clonotype richness than memory subsets did.

TCR CDR3 regions were amplified from genomic DNA by multiplex PCR using the deep immunoSEQ assay. Extracted genomic DNA from each cell subset was spread evenly across all wells of several immunoSEQ 96-well plates, with each plate serving as a replicate. For sorted subsets, each replicate PCR was loaded with 150 to 250 ng genomic DNA, equivalent to 32,000 or so T cell genomes. Purified libraries were measured with a Qubit 3.0 fluorometer, size-checked on a Bioanalyzer 2100, and measured again with the KAPA Library Quantification kit. Each immunoSEQ 96-well plate was sequenced on its own single-read 150-cycle Illumina NextSeq 550 flow cell. The study's processing was this. Because only junctional sequences without quality scores were contained in the immunoSEQ output, filtering matching that applied to full-length reads could not be performed. To assign V/J genes and CDR3, sequences were annotated against IMGT germline references using PyIR, a Python wrapper for IgBLAST v1.9. Reads were removed for weak V/J assignments (E-value above 1e-6), missing CDR3, stop codons, out-of-frame junctions, or ambiguous translated residues. V3J clonotypes were defined by identical inferred V gene, J gene, and CDR3 amino acid sequence. To compute the percentage overlap between repertoires, the number of shared unique clonotypes was divided by the size of the smaller repertoire. Three approaches were used to assess repertoire richness: RTK rarefaction, the Chao1 estimator, and Recon v2.1 estimates of unobserved clonotypes. Generation probabilities for all TCRbeta clonotypes obtained by the gDNA method from a few donors were computed using OLGA. TCRdb retrieved this table from immuneACCESS and kept in-frame rearrangements only. Not all clones are present; in checked studies, unresolved V genes account for under half, and no reason is known for the remainder. The V and J calls and the clone size are those of that table, but D and trimming were determined from the DNA. The sample table lists 500,000 to 550,000 clones, roughly 95% of them with a count of one. The biggest ten clones account for about 0.06% of the sample.

The donors were healthy, HIV-negative adults with no recently reported acute infections or vaccinations. All donors were Caucasian adults living in Nashville, Tennessee, USA. CD4+ T cells were enriched by magnetic negative selection, after which naive cells were positively selected on CD45RA and the negative fraction was taken as the memory subset. Blood was obtained by leukapheresis, after which PBMCs were separated by Ficoll-Histopaque density gradient centrifugation and cryopreserved in liquid nitrogen vapor phase. Analytical flow cytometry was used to check the purity and quantity of each magnetically sorted T cell population. From each sorted fraction, genomic DNA was isolated and quantified by UV absorbance on a Nanodrop 2000c. The cysteine opens and the phenylalanine closes a CDR3 of 12 amino acids. Only the CDR3 portion is preserved as DNA: 36 bases, with reading frame beginning at the first base. CDR1 and CDR2 (MDHEN, SYDVKM) derive from the germline V gene. Deletion took 6 bases off V and 3 bases off J, with a span of 8 bases between the germline ends.

In regard to this clone: Its antigen remains undetermined. No quality values exist for individual bases; no much larger clone is one base distant.

The clonotype was recovered from a woman in her thirties in good health. The chain links TRBV28 with TRBJ1-2; the D gene assignment is ambiguous. The sample taken for sequencing was naive CD4+ T cells sorted from blood. The cell subset or site label corresponds to: CD45RA+ positively selected. The CDR3 sequence is CASSDAHYGYTF. The sequenced DNA: TGTGCCAGCAGCGACGCACACTATGGCTACACCTTC.